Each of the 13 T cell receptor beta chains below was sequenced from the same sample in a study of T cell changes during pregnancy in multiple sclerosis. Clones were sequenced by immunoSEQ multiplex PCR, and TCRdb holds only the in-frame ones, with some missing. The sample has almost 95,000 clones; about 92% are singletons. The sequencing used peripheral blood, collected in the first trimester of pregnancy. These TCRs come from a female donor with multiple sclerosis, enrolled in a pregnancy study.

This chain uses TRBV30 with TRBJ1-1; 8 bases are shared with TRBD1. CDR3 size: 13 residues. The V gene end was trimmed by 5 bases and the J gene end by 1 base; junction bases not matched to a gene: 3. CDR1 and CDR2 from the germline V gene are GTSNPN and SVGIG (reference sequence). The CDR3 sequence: CAWDRGGNTEAFF. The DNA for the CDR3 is TGTGCCTGGGACAGGGGAGGGAACACTGAAGCTTTCTTT.

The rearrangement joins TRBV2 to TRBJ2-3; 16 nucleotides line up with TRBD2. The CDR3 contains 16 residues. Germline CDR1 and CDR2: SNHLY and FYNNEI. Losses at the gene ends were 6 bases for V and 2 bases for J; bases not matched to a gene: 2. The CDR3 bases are TGTGCCAGCAGGGGACTAGCGGGAGGGGCCACAGATACGCAGTATTTT. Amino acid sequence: CASRGLAGGATDTQYF.

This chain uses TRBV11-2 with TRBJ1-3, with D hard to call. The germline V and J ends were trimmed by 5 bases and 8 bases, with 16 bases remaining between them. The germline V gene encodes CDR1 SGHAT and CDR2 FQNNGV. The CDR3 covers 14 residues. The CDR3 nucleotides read TGTGCCAGCAGCCTACGTAGGCCGGGAGACACCATATATTTT. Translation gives CASSLRRPGDTIYF. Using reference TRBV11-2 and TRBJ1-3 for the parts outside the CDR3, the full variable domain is EAGVAQSPRYKIIEKRQSVAFWCNPISGHATLYWYQQILGQGPKLLIQFQNNGVVDDSQLPKDRFSAERLKGVDSTLKIQPAKLEDSAVYLCASSLRRPGDTIYFGEGSWLTVV.

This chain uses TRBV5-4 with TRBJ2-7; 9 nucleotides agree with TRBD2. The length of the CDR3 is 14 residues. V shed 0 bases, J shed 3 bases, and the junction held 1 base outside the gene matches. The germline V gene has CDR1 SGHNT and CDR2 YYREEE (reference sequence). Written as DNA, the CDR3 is TGTGCCAGCAGCTTGGATAGCGGGAGCTACGAGCAGTACTTC. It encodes CASSLDSGSYEQYF. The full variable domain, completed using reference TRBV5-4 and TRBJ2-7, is ETGVTQSPTHLIKTRGQQVTLRCSSQSGHNTVSWYQQALGQGPQFIFQYYREEENGRGNFPPRFSGLQFPNYSSELNVNALELDDSALYLCASSLDSGSYEQYFGPGTRLTVT.

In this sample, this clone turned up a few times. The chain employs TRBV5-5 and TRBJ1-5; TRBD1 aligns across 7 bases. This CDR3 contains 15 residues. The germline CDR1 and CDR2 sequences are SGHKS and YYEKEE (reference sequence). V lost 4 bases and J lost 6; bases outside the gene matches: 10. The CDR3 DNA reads TGTGCCAGCAGCCCCGACAGGGCGGCAGGTCAGCCCCAGCATTTT. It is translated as CASSPDRAAGQPQHF.

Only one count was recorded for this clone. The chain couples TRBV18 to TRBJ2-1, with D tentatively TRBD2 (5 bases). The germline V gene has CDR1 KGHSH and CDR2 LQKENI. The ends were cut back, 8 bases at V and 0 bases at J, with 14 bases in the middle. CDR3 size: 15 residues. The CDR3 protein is CASRRVGSSYNEQFF. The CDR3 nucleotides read TGTGCCAGCCGGCGGGTGGGGAGCTCCTACAATGAGCAGTTCTTC.

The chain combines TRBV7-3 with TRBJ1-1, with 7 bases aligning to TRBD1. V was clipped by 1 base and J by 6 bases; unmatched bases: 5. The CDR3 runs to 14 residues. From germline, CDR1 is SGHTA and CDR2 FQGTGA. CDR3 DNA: TGTGCCAGCAGCTTAAAAGGGGGCAACGCTGAAGCTTTCTTT. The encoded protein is CASSLKGGNAEAFF.

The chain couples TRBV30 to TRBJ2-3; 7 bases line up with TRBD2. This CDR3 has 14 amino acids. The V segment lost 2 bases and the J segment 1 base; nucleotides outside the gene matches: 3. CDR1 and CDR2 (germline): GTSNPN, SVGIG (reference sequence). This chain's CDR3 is CAWSRAGGTDTQYF. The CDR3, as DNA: TGTGCCTGGAGTAGGGCGGGAGGCACAGATACGCAGTATTTT.

CDR3 region: CASSVRDRHNEQFF. The CDR3 nucleotides are TGTGCCAGCAGCGTCCGGGACAGGCACAATGAGCAGTTCTTC. V is TRBV27 and J is TRBJ2-1, with 8 bases matching TRBD1. Germline lookup yields CDR1 MNHEY and CDR2 SMNVEV (reference sequence). CDR3 length: 14 amino acids. Unmatched junction bases numbered 6, after V lost 6 bases and J lost 5 bases.

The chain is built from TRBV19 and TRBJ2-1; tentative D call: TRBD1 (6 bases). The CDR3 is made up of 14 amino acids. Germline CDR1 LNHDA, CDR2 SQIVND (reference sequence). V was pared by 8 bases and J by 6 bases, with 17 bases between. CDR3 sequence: CASSSQGSLNEQFF. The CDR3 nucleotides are TGTGCCAGTTCCAGTCAGGGGTCCCTCAATGAGCAGTTCTTC.

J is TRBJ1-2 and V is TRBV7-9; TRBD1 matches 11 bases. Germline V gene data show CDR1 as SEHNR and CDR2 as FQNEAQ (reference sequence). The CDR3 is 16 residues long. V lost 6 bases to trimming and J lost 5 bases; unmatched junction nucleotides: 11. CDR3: CASRRPGQGVEYGYTF. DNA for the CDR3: TGTGCCAGCAGGCGTCCGGGACAGGGGGTAGAGTATGGCTACACCTTC.

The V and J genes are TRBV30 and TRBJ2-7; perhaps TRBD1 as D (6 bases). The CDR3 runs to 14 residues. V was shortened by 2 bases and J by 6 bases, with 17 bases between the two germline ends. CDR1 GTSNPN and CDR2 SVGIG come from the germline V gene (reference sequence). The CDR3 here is CAWSSTGLMVEQYF. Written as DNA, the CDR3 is TGTGCCTGGAGTTCGACAGGACTTATGGTCGAGCAGTACTTC.

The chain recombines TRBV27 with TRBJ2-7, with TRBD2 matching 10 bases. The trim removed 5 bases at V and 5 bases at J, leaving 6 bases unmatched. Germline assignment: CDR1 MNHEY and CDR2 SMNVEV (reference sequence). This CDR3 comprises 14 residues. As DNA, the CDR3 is TGTGCCAGCAGTCTCAGACTAGCGGGCGACGAGCAGTACTTC. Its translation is CASSLRLAGDEQYF.